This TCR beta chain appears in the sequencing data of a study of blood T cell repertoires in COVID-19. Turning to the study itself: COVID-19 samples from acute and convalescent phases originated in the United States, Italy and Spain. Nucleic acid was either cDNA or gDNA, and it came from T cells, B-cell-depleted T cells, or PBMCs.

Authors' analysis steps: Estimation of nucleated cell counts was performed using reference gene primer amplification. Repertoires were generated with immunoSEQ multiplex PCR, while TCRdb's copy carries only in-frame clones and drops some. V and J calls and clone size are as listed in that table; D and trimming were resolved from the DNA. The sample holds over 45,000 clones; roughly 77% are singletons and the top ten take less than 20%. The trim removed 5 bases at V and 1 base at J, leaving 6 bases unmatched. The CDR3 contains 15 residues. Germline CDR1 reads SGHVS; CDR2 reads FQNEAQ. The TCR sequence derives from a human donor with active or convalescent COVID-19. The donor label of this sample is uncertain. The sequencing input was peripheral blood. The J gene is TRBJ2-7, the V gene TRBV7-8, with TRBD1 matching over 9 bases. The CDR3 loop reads CASSPRDRVSYEQYF. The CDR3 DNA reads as TGTGCCAGCAGCCCGCGGGACAGGGTTTCCTACGAGCAGTACTTC.